This TCR beta chain was recovered during a study of T cell responses to AZD1222 COVID-19 vaccine. Study-level background: Timing groups of about 4 and about 12 weeks for second doses were pooled. Notes on the study in general: After two AZD1222 doses, spike-specific TCR breadth and depth rose versus day 0.

Germline assignment: CDR1 SNHLY and CDR2 FYNNEI. With 6 bases clipped from V and 4 bases from J, the junction kept 4 bases outside the gene matches. The CDR3 is made up of 13 amino acids. Details on this clone: Its antigen is not identified.

TCRdb keeps only in-frame clones here, not all; method: immunoSEQ multiplex PCR. Here the sample spans more than 250,000 clones, approximately 93% being singletons. The rearrangement links TRBV2 to TRBJ2-7; 9 bases are a match to TRBD2. The TCR was taken from an adult in good health. The sequencing here drew on peripheral blood, taken on day 0 of AZD1222 vaccination. In nucleotides, the CDR3 is TGTGCCAGCAGACTAGCGGGCGATTACGAGCAGTACTTC. As protein: CASRLAGDYEQYF.